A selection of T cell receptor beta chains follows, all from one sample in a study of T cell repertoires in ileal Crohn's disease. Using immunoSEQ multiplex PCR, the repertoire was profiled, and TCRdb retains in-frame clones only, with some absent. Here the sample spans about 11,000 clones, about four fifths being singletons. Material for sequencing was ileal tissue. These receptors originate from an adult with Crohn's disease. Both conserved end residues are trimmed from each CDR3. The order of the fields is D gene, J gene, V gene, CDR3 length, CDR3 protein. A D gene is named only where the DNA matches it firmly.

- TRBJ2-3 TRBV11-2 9 ASSFGDTQY
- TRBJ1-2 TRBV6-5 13 ASSYRDTRGDGYT
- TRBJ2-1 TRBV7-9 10 ASSFTRYEQF
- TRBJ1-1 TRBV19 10 ASTRERSEAF
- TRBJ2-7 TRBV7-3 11 ASSLLGRAEQY
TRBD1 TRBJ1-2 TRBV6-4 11 ASSATGDYGYT
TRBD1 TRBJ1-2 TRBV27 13 ASTLYGQGGRGYT
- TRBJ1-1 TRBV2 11 ASSAGDVTEAF
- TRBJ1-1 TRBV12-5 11 ASGLEPGTEAF
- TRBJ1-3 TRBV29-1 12 SVEDGRDGLTIY
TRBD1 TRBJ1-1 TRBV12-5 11 ASGFTGVPEAF
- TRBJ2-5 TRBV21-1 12 ASSKKVKVRSFH
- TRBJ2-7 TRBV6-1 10 ASRFSEGEQY
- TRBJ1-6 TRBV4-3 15 ASSALPGMTYNSPLH
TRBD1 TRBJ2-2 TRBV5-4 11 ASRTGGAGELF
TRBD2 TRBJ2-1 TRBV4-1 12 ASKLAGGVNEQF
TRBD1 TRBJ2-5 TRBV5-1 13 ASSLGTGSRETQY
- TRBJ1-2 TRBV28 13 ASSVDVPSGYGYT
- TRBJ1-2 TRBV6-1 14 ASSERPAISRDGYT
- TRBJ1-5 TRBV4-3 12 ASSQEQLNQPQH